The clone carrying this T cell receptor (beta chain) was picked up one time. Unique molecular identifiers, one per molecule, were present on every TCR cDNA molecule. MiXCR was run by TCRdb on the 5' RACE reads, yielding one entry per CDR3 protein. The data contain around 25,000 distinct CDR3 sequences, 9.5% to 15% of them seen just once; the ten biggest clones take up around 23%. This specimen comes from a study of spatial heterogeneity in lung cancer. Trimming removed 2 bases from V and 2 bases from J, with 7 bases in between. CDR1 is SEHNR and CDR2 is FQNEAQ in the germline V gene (reference sequence). This CDR3 region has 13 residues. Time point of the sample: sample taken at primary tumor resection. TCRs were sequenced from unsorted whole RNA of tumor, nontumor lung or PBMC.

The sequence was obtained from a female donor with early-stage non-small cell lung cancer. This rearrangement joins TRBV7-9 to TRBJ2-7, with D perhaps TRBD2 (5 bases). The sample in question was PBMCs, obtained at surgery. CDR3 bases: TGTGCCAGCAGCTTACCCGGGGCCTACGAGCAGTACTTC. This codes for CASSLPGAYEQYF. The full variable domain, rest sourced from reference TRBV7-9 and TRBJ2-7, is DTGVSQNPRHKITKRGQNVTFRCDPISEHNRLYWYRQTLGQGPEFLTYFQNEAQLEKSRLLSDRFSAERPKGSFSTLEIQRTEQGDSAMYLCASSLPGAYEQYFGPGTRLTVT.